This TCR beta chain derives from a study of T-cell memory formation after mild COVID-19. Overall study: TCR clusters were mostly confined to one donor each. Study conclusions and caveats: Clones that contracted from day 15 to 85 had balanced CD4/CD8; later expanders were CD4+ biased. Day 37-peaking second-wave clones had unconfirmed SARS-CoV-2 specificity. Some clones that responded were present in memory (sampled pre-infection), which suggests cross-reactive memory joined.

This clonotype has at least ten counts. Its target is unknown. This CDR3 is 13 amino acids long. V trimming: 9 bases; J trimming: 8 bases; junction bases outside the gene matches: 11. Germline V gene data show CDR1 as SGHTA and CDR2 as FQGTGA. TCRdb re-derived calls from the 5' RACE reads in MiXCR, one entry per CDR3 protein. This table holds about 170,000 distinct CDR3 sequences, 10% to 15% found once. The chain employs TRBV7-3 and TRBJ2-5; 8 bases match TRBD2. The clonotype was recovered from a man aged 18 to 30 who had mild COVID-19 (a few samples of this study predate the infection). Cell type and time point are not known. The specimen sequenced was PBMCs or a T cell subset sorted from them (not recorded which). This CDR3 reads CASGLALGDTQYF. Written as DNA, the CDR3 is TGTGCCAGTGGACTAGCATTAGGAGATACCCAGTACTTC.